This T cell receptor beta chain comes out of a study of T cell responses to AZD1222 COVID-19 vaccine (dated by TCRdb to the early 2020s). Turning to the overall study: A total of about 230 trial participants underwent TCR sequencing, of whom around 200 received two doses of AZD1222 and about 25 received two doses of the MenACWY control vaccine. Trial participants were enrolled by age into 18-55, 56-69 and 70-plus year subgroups, with 148, 28 and 57 TCR-sequenced participants respectively. Results the study describes overall, beyond this receptor: Spike-specific TCR breadth and depth rose significantly after two AZD1222 doses compared with day 0 and with MenACWY recipients. CD4 TCRs associated with the vaccine covered the entire spike protein, and the dominant responses were in regions 160-218 and 743-854. In the small 56-69-year group, the increase in depth fell short of significance, most likely because of low power. Only five or six AZD1222 recipients were SARS-CoV-2 seropositive at baseline, limiting conclusions about previously exposed vaccinees. Reportedly, close to half of the unique spike-specific TCRs recognized epitopes lying outside the regions that are mutated in the B.1.351 and B.1.1.7 variants. Because no samples from the day 14 peak response were available, repertoires could be characterized only after the peak T cell response. Most participants were white British and females outnumbered males, and the authors suggested that clonal diversity may have been underestimated.

Regarding this clone: Its antigen is not yet known. Per-nucleotide qualities are absent, and no much larger clonotype sits a single base away.

CDR1 and CDR2 were assigned from the germline V gene as SGHRS and YFSETQ. The junction shows trimming of 2 bases on V and 6 bases on J, and the gene matches do not reach 1 base of it. Reading from cysteine to phenylalanine, the CDR3 counts 13 amino acids. Only the CDR3 region is kept as DNA, spanning 39 bases read in frame from base 1. The CDR3 regions of human TCRbeta chains were analyzed by immunosequencing. On the study's bioinformatics: Repertoire TCRs were checked for matches against a reference library of SARS-CoV-2-specific TCRs that had been generated using the MIRA antigen-specificity platform. Breadth meant the fraction of unique TCRs that were SARS-CoV-2-associated, whereas depth meant the fraction of total T cells that were SARS-CoV-2-associated. Using the MIRA data, every spike-specific TCR was mapped to the spike region that the TCR reacted to and assigned to either a CD4 or a CD8 class. Log10-transformed breadth and depth values were compared by one-way ANOVA with Sidak's multiple comparisons tests. The clones in this table, taken by TCRdb from immuneACCESS, are in-frame only. Not every clone is retained; where verified, under half of the shortfall comes from an unresolved V gene, and the cause of the rest is unknown. V and J calls and clone size are copied from that table; D and trimming were computed from the DNA. The sample records roughly 80,000 clones, roughly 87% of which are singletons. The ten largest account for approximately 4.8% of the sample.

The sample's time point label, decoded: baseline before first vaccination. What the treatment or condition label conveys for this sample: meningococcal conjugate vaccine given as trial control. Vaccinee samples came from UK trials COV001 and COV002, including a single-blind randomized controlled phase 2/3 trial of AZD1222 (ChAdOx1 nCoV-19) in healthy adults. For TCRbeta chain sequencing, PBMC samples were collected from trial participants at day 0 and at day 28 after the second dose. The specimen comprised peripheral blood, sampled on day 0 of MenACWY control vaccination. This clonotype was obtained from an adult in good health. The chain is assembled from TRBV5-1 and TRBJ1-2; 10 bases in between match TRBD1. The sequenced DNA: TGCGCCAGCAGCTTAGGACAGGGGGATGGCTACACCTTC. This codes for CASSLGQGDGYTF.